This T cell receptor (beta chain) was recovered during a study of T cells in Graves' hyperthyroidism and ophthalmopathy. Uncontrolled infection, other autoimmune disease, pregnancy or lactation disqualified patients from enrolment. The authors obtained PBMCs from about 9.5 ml of fresh peripheral blood. The sample holds many counts of this clonotype. V trimming: 0 bases; J trimming: 2 bases; junction bases outside the gene matches: 6. The CDR3 runs 15 residues. Germline lookup yields CDR1 GTSNPN and CDR2 SVGIG (reference sequence). The investigators amplified TCR beta CDR3 regions from RNA transcripts. Initially, a first-round RT-PCR of the TCR CDR3 employed the HTBI primer set. TCRdb analysed the multiplex PCR reads with MiXCR anew, one entry per CDR3 protein. The sample holds about 300,000 distinct CDR3 sequences, approximately 19% seen once.

This TCR was recovered from a middle-aged man with Graves' ophthalmopathy. Sequencing used blood. The chain carries TRBV30 and TRBJ2-7, with 8 bases identical to TRBD1. Here the CDR3 DNA reads TGTGCCTGGAGTGTACTTGGGACAGGCGCCTACGAGCAGTACTTC. It translates to CAWSVLGTGAYEQYF.